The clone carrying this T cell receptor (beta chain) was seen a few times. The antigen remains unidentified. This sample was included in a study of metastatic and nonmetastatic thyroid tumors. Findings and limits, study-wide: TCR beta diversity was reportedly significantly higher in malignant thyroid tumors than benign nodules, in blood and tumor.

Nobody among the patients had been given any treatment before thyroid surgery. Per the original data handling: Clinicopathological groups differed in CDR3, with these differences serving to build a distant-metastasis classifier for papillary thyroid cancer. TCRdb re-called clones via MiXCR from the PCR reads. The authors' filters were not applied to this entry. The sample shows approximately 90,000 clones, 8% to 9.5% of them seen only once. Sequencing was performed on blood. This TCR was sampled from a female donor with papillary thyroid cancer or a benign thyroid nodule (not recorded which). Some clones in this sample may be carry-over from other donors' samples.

The CDR3 DNA sequence: TGTGCCAGCGCGACAGGAGGGACAGTCACTGAAGCTTTCTTT. Amino acid sequence: CASATGGTVTEAFF. V and J are TRBV2 and TRBJ1-1; 7 nucleotides line up with TRBD1. CDR3 size: 14 residues. The germline V gene has CDR1 SNHLY and CDR2 FYNNEI. After removal of 8 bases from V and 4 bases from J, the junction contained 10 bases not matched to a gene.